The clone carrying this T cell receptor (beta chain) was detected only a few times. Its specificity is unknown. This sample is part of a study of CD8 T cells in ankylosing spondylitis. Study conclusions and caveats: Seemingly distinctive of ankylosing spondylitis blood was a TCR beta motif formed by eight highly homologous variants. Significant enrichment of disease-linked clones was reportedly seen in matched ankylosing spondylitis synovial fluid.

Germline V lookup: CDR1 MNHNS, CDR2 SASEGT. The CDR3 covers 12 residues. The germline V and J ends were trimmed by 8 bases and 2 bases, with 9 bases remaining between them. TCRdb called the 5' RACE reads again in MiXCR, with one record for every CDR3 protein. The table lists under 850,000 distinct CDR3 sequences, roughly 19% of them singletons. The rearrangement links TRBV6-1 to TRBJ1-1; D ambiguous. Source material: blood, either unsorted or a sorted T cell fraction (not recorded which). This clonotype was obtained from a male donor with ankylosing spondylitis. CDR3 sequence reads: CASRGSNTEAFF. The CDR3 DNA is TGTGCCAGCCGCGGCAGCAACACTGAAGCTTTCTTT.